This TCR beta chain was identified in a study of metastatic and nonmetastatic thyroid tumors. The V and J ends lost 6 bases and 2 bases respectively, with 13 bases between them. Germline loops: CDR1 SGHVS, CDR2 FQNEAQ. CDR3 length: 15 amino acids. This clone was seen ten or more times. Thyroid surgery was performed in patients who had received no treatment beforehand. TCRdb re-called clones from the PCR reads using MiXCR. The table lists around 46,000 clones, about 20% of them singletons. The chain couples TRBV7-8 to TRBJ1-4; D gene unclear. The sequence derives from a male donor with papillary thyroid cancer or a benign thyroid nodule (not recorded which). Some clones in this sample may be carry-over from other donors' samples. The sequencing sample was made of blood. The CDR3 loop is CASRPEWETNEKLFF. In DNA form, the CDR3 reads TGTGCCAGCAGGCCCGAGTGGGAGACTAATGAAAAACTGTTTTTT.